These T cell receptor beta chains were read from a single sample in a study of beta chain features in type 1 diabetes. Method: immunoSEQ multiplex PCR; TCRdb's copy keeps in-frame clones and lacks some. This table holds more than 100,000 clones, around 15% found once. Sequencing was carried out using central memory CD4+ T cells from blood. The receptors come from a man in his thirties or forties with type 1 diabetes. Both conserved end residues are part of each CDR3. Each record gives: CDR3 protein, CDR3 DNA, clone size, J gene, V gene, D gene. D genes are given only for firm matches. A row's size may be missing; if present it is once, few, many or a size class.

CDR3: CASSLHSWYEQYF
DNA: TGTGCCAGCTCACTCCATTCGTGGTACGAGCAGTACTTC
size: many
J: TRBJ2-7
V: TRBV18
D: NA

CDR3: CASSLGREQYF
DNA: TGTGCCAGCAGCTTGGGCAGAGAGCAGTACTTC
size: few
J: TRBJ2-7
V: TRBV5-4
D: NA

CDR3: CASEGLRNTEAFF
DNA: TGTGCCAGCGAGGGGCTGAGGAACACTGAAGCTTTCTTT
size: few
J: TRBJ1-1
V: TRBV7-2
D: NA

CDR3: CASGLQGEKLFF
DNA: TGTGCCAGCGGATTGCAGGGCGAAAAACTGTTTTTT
size: many
J: TRBJ1-4
V: TRBV2
D: NA

CDR3: CAWGIPQGTYYEQYF
DNA: TGTGCCTGGGGAATACCACAGGGGACCTACTACGAGCAGTACTTC
size: few
J: TRBJ2-7
V: TRBV30
D: TRBD1

CDR3: CASSEEGVDYGYTF
DNA: TGTGCCAGCAGTGAAGAAGGGGTAGACTATGGCTACACCTTC
size: few
J: TRBJ1-2
V: TRBV25-1
D: NA

CDR3: CASSPDREETQYF
DNA: TGTGCCAGCTCACCCGACAGGGAAGAGACCCAGTACTTC
size: few
J: TRBJ2-5
V: TRBV18
D: TRBD1

CDR3: CAWSRGQGRTGANVLTF
DNA: TGTGCCTGGAGTAGGGGACAGGGGAGGACTGGGGCCAACGTCCTGACTTTC
size: few
J: TRBJ2-6
V: TRBV30
D: TRBD1

CDR3: CASSLGQGDQPQHF
DNA: TGTGCCAGCAGCTTGGGACAGGGGGATCAGCCCCAGCATTTT
size: NA
J: TRBJ1-5
V: TRBV13
D: TRBD1

CDR3: CASSFPSRIGNIQYF
DNA: TGTGCCAGCAGCTTTCCCTCGAGAATCGGAAACATTCAGTACTTC
size: many
J: TRBJ2-4
V: TRBV7-9
D: NA

CDR3: CASKLAGASYNEQFF
DNA: TGTGCCAGCAAACTAGCGGGGGCGAGCTACAATGAGCAGTTCTTC
size: few
J: TRBJ2-1
V: TRBV2
D: TRBD2

CDR3: CASSQTDLAKNIQYF
DNA: TGTGCCAGCAGCCAGACTGATCTAGCCAAAAACATTCAGTACTTC
size: NA
J: TRBJ2-4
V: TRBV7-2
D: NA

CDR3: CSVEAGGFAGELFF
DNA: TGCAGCGTTGAGGCAGGGGGCTTCGCCGGGGAGCTGTTTTTT
size: many
J: TRBJ2-2
V: TRBV29-1
D: TRBD1

CDR3: CATRDSQMNQPQHF
DNA: TGTGCCACCCGGGACTCTCAGATGAATCAGCCCCAGCATTTT
size: few
J: TRBJ1-5
V: TRBV6-6
D: NA

CDR3: CASSKSGTLAYEQYF
DNA: TGTGCCAGTAGTAAAAGCGGGACACTGGCCTACGAGCAGTACTTC
size: NA
J: TRBJ2-7
V: TRBV19
D: NA

CDR3: CSAKGQETQYF
DNA: TGCAGTGCTAAGGGGCAAGAGACCCAGTACTTC
size: few
J: TRBJ2-5
V: TRBV20-1
D: NA

CDR3: CASSKGQGEYGYTF
DNA: TGTGCCAGCAGCAAAGGACAGGGAGAGTATGGCTACACCTTC
size: NA
J: TRBJ1-2
V: TRBV7-2
D: TRBD1

CDR3: CAISLQVNTEAFF
DNA: TGTGCCATCAGTCTCCAAGTGAACACTGAAGCTTTCTTT
size: few
J: TRBJ1-1
V: TRBV10-3
D: NA

CDR3: CASSLRIRLAGDNEQFF
DNA: TGTGCCAGCAGCTTAAGGATCCGGCTAGCGGGGGACAATGAGCAGTTCTTC
size: NA
J: TRBJ2-1
V: TRBV7-2
D: TRBD2

CDR3: CASSYSVQETQYF
DNA: TGTGCCAGCAGTTACTCGGTTCAAGAGACCCAGTACTTC
size: few
J: TRBJ2-5
V: TRBV6-5
D: NA

CDR3: CSVGDRGGVNTEAFF
DNA: TGCAGCGTTGGAGACAGAGGGGGGGTGAACACTGAAGCTTTCTTT
size: NA
J: TRBJ1-1
V: TRBV29-1
D: NA

CDR3: CAWSVVDTQYF
DNA: TGTGCCTGGAGTGTAGTTGATACGCAGTATTTT
size: once
J: TRBJ2-3
V: TRBV30
D: NA

CDR3: CATLGQGNYNEQFF
DNA: TGTGCCACCTTAGGACAGGGGAACTACAATGAGCAGTTCTTC
size: NA
J: TRBJ2-1
V: TRBV10-3
D: TRBD1

CDR3: CASGSGTKGPTDTQYF
DNA: TGTGCTAGTGGTTCCGGGACCAAAGGTCCAACAGATACGCAGTATTTT
size: NA
J: TRBJ2-3
V: TRBV12-5
D: NA

CDR3: CASSGTTSGDRETQYF
DNA: TGTGCCAGCAGCGGGACGACTAGCGGGGATCGAGAGACCCAGTACTTC
size: few
J: TRBJ2-5
V: TRBV5-4
D: TRBD2

CDR3: CSVGTGGTDTQYF
DNA: TGCAGCGTTGGTACAGGGGGCACAGATACGCAGTATTTT
size: few
J: TRBJ2-3
V: TRBV29-1
D: TRBD1

CDR3: CSALRTYEQYF
DNA: TGCAGTGCCTTGCGGACTTACGAGCAGTACTTC
size: NA
J: TRBJ2-7
V: TRBV20-1
D: NA

CDR3: CASSGGKGSRNTGELFF
DNA: TGTGCCAGCAGCGGAGGAAAGGGATCGCGTAACACCGGGGAGCTGTTTTTT
size: few
J: TRBJ2-2
V: TRBV9
D: NA

CDR3: CASSRQGLGTDTQYF
DNA: TGTGCCAGTAGTAGACAGGGATTGGGCACAGATACGCAGTATTTT
size: few
J: TRBJ2-3
V: TRBV19
D: TRBD1

CDR3: CASSSRGAEDTQYF
DNA: TGTGCCAGCAGCTCGCGGGGGGCCGAAGATACGCAGTATTTT
size: NA
J: TRBJ2-3
V: TRBV9
D: TRBD2

CDR3: CASSQDPQGADNEQFF
DNA: TGCGCCAGCAGCCAAGATCCCCAGGGGGCGGACAATGAGCAGTTCTTC
size: few
J: TRBJ2-1
V: TRBV4-3
D: TRBD1

CDR3: CASSLEAGNQPQHF
DNA: TGTGCCAGCAGTTTAGAGGCAGGGAATCAGCCCCAGCATTTT
size: few
J: TRBJ1-5
V: TRBV27
D: NA

CDR3: CASSPSSGGYNEQFF
DNA: TGTGCCAGCAGCCCGAGTAGCGGGGGATACAATGAGCAGTTCTTC
size: few
J: TRBJ2-1
V: TRBV7-9
D: TRBD2

CDR3: CASSRTGSSYEQYF
DNA: TGTGCCAGCAGCCGGACAGGATCCTCCTACGAGCAGTACTTC
size: NA
J: TRBJ2-7
V: TRBV7-8
D: TRBD1

CDR3: CASREPFSGANVLTF
DNA: TGTGCCAGTCGTGAACCGTTCTCTGGGGCCAACGTCCTGACTTTC
size: few
J: TRBJ2-6
V: TRBV9
D: NA

CDR3: CAWSVRGGGYTF
DNA: TGTGCCTGGAGTGTACGAGGCGGGGGCTACACCTTC
size: NA
J: TRBJ1-2
V: TRBV30
D: NA

CDR3: CSVGTNTEAFF
DNA: TGCAGCGTGGGGACGAACACTGAAGCTTTCTTT
size: few
J: TRBJ1-1
V: TRBV29-1
D: NA